The 20 T cell receptor beta chains listed next were all sequenced from one sample in a study of cytomegalovirus exposure and HLA in healthy donors. A multiplex PCR was run with 60 Vbeta primers and 13 Jbeta primers. The data were produced by immunoSEQ multiplex PCR, yet TCRdb's version contains in-frame clones alone and is incomplete. The sample includes 200,000 to 250,000 clones, approximately 80% of them seen just once. Sequencing was carried out using PBMCs. These receptor sequences come from a girl between 5 and 17 years old in good health and CMV-seronegative.

The V call is TRBV28, the J call TRBJ2-2; D might be TRBD1 (6 bases). The CDR3 is made up of 15 amino acids. Trimming left V 7 bases short and J 3 bases short, with 15 bases between. CDR1 is MDHEN, CDR2 SYDVKM, per germline. The chain's CDR3 is CASKVGARDTGELFF. The DNA of the CDR3 is TGTGCCAGCAAGGTGGGGGCACGCGACACCGGGGAGCTGTTTTTT.

The CDR3 DNA reads TGTGCCAGCGGGTTCGACAGGGTACGAGGGTACGAGCAGTACTTC. Translated, it gives CASGFDRVRGYEQYF. The chain couples TRBV27 to TRBJ2-7; 7 bases agree with TRBD1. The V gene end was trimmed by 8 bases and the J gene end by 4 bases; junction bases not matched to a gene: 14. Germline V CDR1 and CDR2: MNHEY, SMNVEV (reference sequence). The CDR3 spans 15 residues.

J is TRBJ2-5 and V is TRBV28, with 8 bases aligning to TRBD1. The last part of the DNA fits TRBJ2-7 better; the J call may be wrong. The CDR3 has 16 residues. Germline CDR1 MDHEN, CDR2 SYDVKM. CDR3: CASSLGPRTGTYEQYF. Written as DNA, the CDR3 is TGTGCCAGCAGTTTAGGTCCTCGGACAGGGACCTACGAGCAGTACTTC.

This clone was seen only once. The chain couples TRBV5-1 to TRBJ1-2; 8 bases match TRBD1. The V segment lost 0 bases and the J segment 4 bases; nucleotides outside the gene matches: 5. There are 15 residues in the CDR3. Germline CDR1 is SGHRS and CDR2 is YFSETQ. This chain's CDR3 is CASSLGTGNGYGYTF. For the CDR3, the DNA is TGCGCCAGCAGCTTGGGGACAGGGAATGGCTATGGCTACACCTTC.

This clone was observed once. CDR3 bases: TGTGCCAGCAGTCCCCTCTATAGTGCAGAGCAGTACTTC. Amino acids: CASSPLYSAEQYF. V gene TRBV28 combines with J gene TRBJ2-7; D gene ambiguous. Germline CDR1 reads MDHEN; CDR2 reads SYDVKM. The germline V and J ends were trimmed by 5 bases and 7 bases, with 15 bases remaining between them. The CDR3 extends over 13 amino acids.

The chain is built from TRBV4-3 and TRBJ2-7; 9 nucleotides line up with TRBD2. CDR1 LGHNA and CDR2 YSLEER come from the germline V gene. V shed 0 bases and J 2 bases; nucleotides not matched to a gene: 2. CDR3 length: 15 residues. The DNA for the CDR3 is TGCGCCAGCAGCCAAGAAAAGCGGGGGGCCTACGAGCAGTACTTC. Its protein product is CASSQEKRGAYEQYF.

The V gene is TRBV18, the J gene TRBJ1-2, with a possible D match to TRBD1 (5 bases). Per the germline V gene, CDR1 is KGHSH and CDR2 is LQKENI. The V end was cut by 3 bases, the J end by 2 bases, with 10 bases between. The CDR3 has 14 amino acids. CDR3: CASSPTTVNYGYTF. In DNA form, the CDR3 reads TGTGCCAGCTCACCTACGACAGTAAACTATGGCTACACCTTC.

This chain connects TRBV6-1 to TRBJ1-5, with a weak D call TRBD1 (5 bases). Looked up from germline, CDR1 is MNHNS and CDR2 is SASEGT. This CDR3 has 15 amino acids. V lost 3 bases and J 4 bases, leaving 13 bases between the germline ends. The CDR3 is CASSEWGDGNQPQHF. In DNA, the CDR3 is TGTGCCAGCAGTGAGTGGGGGGACGGAAATCAGCCCCAGCATTTT.

This clone came up once. The J gene is TRBJ2-5, the V gene TRBV19; tentative D call: TRBD2 (5 bases). CDR1 and CDR2 from the germline V gene are LNHDA and SQIVND (reference sequence). The CDR3 sequence is 15 residues long. With 3 bases removed from V and 2 bases from J, the gap between germline ends came to 13 bases. The CDR3 loop is CASSMYVGEQETQYF. The CDR3 nucleotides read TGTGCCAGTAGTATGTACGTGGGAGAACAAGAGACCCAGTACTTC.

This rearrangement joins TRBV28 to TRBJ2-3; D gene uncertain. Germline CDR1 is MDHEN and CDR2 is SYDVKM. The CDR3 contains 12 residues. V was cut by 4 bases and J by 7 bases, with 9 bases left in between. For the CDR3, the DNA is TGTGCCAGCAGTTCGCGTCCCCATACGCAGTATTTT. This encodes CASSSRPHTQYF.

J is TRBJ1-2 and V is TRBV4-3; a possible D gene is TRBD1 (5 bases). V was cut by 4 bases and J by 3 bases, with 12 bases left in between. This CDR3 comprises 14 residues. Germline loops: CDR1 LGHNA, CDR2 YSLEER. DNA for the CDR3: TGCGCCAGCAGCCCACGCGCGGGGCACTATGGCTACACCTTC. Residues: CASSPRAGHYGYTF.

The chain links TRBV30 to TRBJ1-6; TRBD1 aligns across 7 bases. V gave up 5 bases and J gave up 6 bases; unmatched junction bases: 13. The CDR3 contains 16 residues. The germline CDR1 and CDR2 sequences are GTSNPN and SVGIG (reference sequence). CDR3 protein: CAWGDSSGTVNSPLHF. CDR3 nucleotides: TGTGCCTGGGGTGATTCTTCCGGGACAGTTAATTCACCCCTCCACTTT.

The rearrangement uses TRBV6-5 and TRBJ2-1; the match to TRBD1 covers 10 bases. Per the germline V gene, CDR1 is MNHEY and CDR2 is SVGAGI. This CDR3 comprises 15 residues. Unmatched junction bases numbered 5, after V lost 6 bases and J lost 3 bases. In DNA, the CDR3 is TGTGCCAGCAGCCGACAGGGGGCGTACTACAATGAGCAGTTCTTC. Its translation is CASSRQGAYYNEQFF.

The V call is TRBV25-1, the J call TRBJ1-2; weak D call: TRBD1 (6 bases). Germline V gene sequence: CDR1 MGHDK, CDR2 SYGVNS. This CDR3 spans 17 amino acids. The V end was cut by 6 bases, the J end by 4 bases, with 24 bases between. CDR3 nucleotides: TGTGCCAGCAGCGTGAGATTGGAACAGGGCCCCTTCTATGGCTACACCTTC. Encoded protein: CASSVRLEQGPFYGYTF.

This rearrangement joins TRBV11-2 to TRBJ1-6, with D uncertain. V gave up 2 bases and J gave up 7 bases, with 9 bases separating them. This CDR3 contains 14 residues. In germline, CDR1 is SGHAT, CDR2 FQNNGV. This CDR3 reads CASSLIASNSPLHF. CDR3 DNA sequence: TGTGCCAGCAGCTTAATAGCCTCGAATTCACCCCTCCACTTT.

V gene TRBV2 combines with J gene TRBJ2-5, with TRBD1 identical over 11 bases. Germline trimming cut 5 bases from V and 4 bases from J; bases unmatched to any gene: 12. CDR1 and CDR2 (germline): SNHLY, FYNNEI. The CDR3 is 17 residues long. Here the CDR3 reads CASSLIIGQGAGETQYF. The CDR3 DNA reads as TGTGCCAGCAGTCTCATTATTGGACAGGGGGCTGGAGAGACCCAGTACTTC.

The J gene is TRBJ2-1, the V gene TRBV9; D might be TRBD1 (6 bases). This CDR3 spans 19 amino acids. Germline V gene data show CDR1 as SGDLS and CDR2 as YYNGEE. V was trimmed by 4 bases and J by 5 bases, leaving 28 bases between them. The CDR3 here is CASSTLDRSLTKADNEQFF. DNA for the CDR3: TGTGCCAGCAGCACCCTCGACAGGTCTCTCACCAAAGCCGACAATGAGCAGTTCTTC.

Worth noting for this clone: The DNA is left out, because the CDR3 cannot be placed on it with certainty; the CDR3 is given as TCRdb lists it. The V and J genes are TRBV28 and TRBJ1-4; the table's D call of TRBD1 was not tested on the DNA. The germline gives CDR1 MDHEN, CDR2 SYDVKM. Both ends counted, the CDR3 spans 14 residues. The CDR3 is CASSQPLDKGKLFF.

Worth noting for this clone: Additional DNA sequences in this sample encode the identical CDR3. The genes are TRBV27 and TRBJ1-1; no firm D call. CDR3 length: 13 amino acids. Germline V gene data show CDR1 as MNHEY and CDR2 as SMNVEV (reference sequence). V shed 3 bases and J shed 1 base, with 6 bases lying between them. The CDR3 nucleotides read TGTGCCAGCAGTTTGTCCCGGAACACTGAAGCTTTCTTT. This encodes CASSLSRNTEAFF.

This clone was seen only a few times. The chain combines TRBV10-2 with TRBJ1-1; 10 bases agree with TRBD1. The CDR3 sequence is 15 residues long. V was pared by 0 bases and J by 4 bases, with 2 bases of the junction left unmatched. Germline CDR1 reads WSHSY; CDR2 reads SAAADI. This chain's CDR3 is CASSESWTGGTEAFF. The CDR3 coding sequence is TGCGCCAGCAGTGAGTCTTGGACAGGGGGCACTGAAGCTTTCTTT.